The 6 T cell receptor beta chains listed next were all sequenced from one sample in a study of blood T cell repertoires in COVID-19. Using immunoSEQ multiplex PCR, the repertoire was profiled, and TCRdb retains in-frame clones only, with some absent. Of 270,000 or so clones in the sample, 86% were seen once. The source material was peripheral blood. Every receptor here comes from a man aged 35 to 55 with active or convalescent COVID-19.

The V and J genes are TRBV28 and TRBJ1-2; D may be TRBD1 (5 bases). Trimming removed 5 bases from V and 4 bases from J, with 14 bases in between. From germline, CDR1 is MDHEN and CDR2 SYDVKM. This CDR3 has 14 residues. CDR3 DNA: TGTGCCAGCAGTCAAACACAAAGGGGCTATGGCTACACCTTC. Its protein is CASSQTQRGYGYTF.

The genes are TRBV6-1 and TRBJ1-6, with 7 bases matching TRBD1. Germline CDR1 reads MNHNS; CDR2 reads SASEGT. Unmatched junction bases numbered 7, after V lost 1 base and J lost 10 bases. The CDR3 sequence is 15 residues long. As DNA, the CDR3 is TGTGCCAGCAGTGAAGTTAACAGGGGTTACTCACCCCTCCACTTT. This codes for CASSEVNRGYSPLHF.

The chain uses TRBV6-5 and TRBJ2-1, with 8 bases lining up with TRBD2. The J segment lost 5 bases and the V segment lost 0 bases, leaving 6 bases of the junction unmatched. This CDR3 is built from 16 residues. Germline-derived CDR1 and CDR2 are MNHEY and SVGAGI. In DNA form, the CDR3 reads TGTGCCAGCAGTTACTCGAAAGCGGGAGAGAACAATGAGCAGTTCTTC. Residues: CASSYSKAGENNEQFF.

This clone was observed a single time. This rearrangement joins TRBV7-2 to TRBJ2-2; a weak D match, TRBD2 (5 bases). The V and J ends lost 1 base and 7 bases respectively, with 13 bases between them. From germline, CDR1 is SGHTA and CDR2 FQGNSA. The CDR3 is 15 residues long. CDR3 protein: CASSLEWGVGGELFF. For the CDR3, the DNA is TGTGCCAGCAGCTTAGAATGGGGAGTAGGCGGGGAGCTGTTTTTT.

The sample holds a few counts of this clone. This chain uses TRBV5-1 with TRBJ1-2; D is perhaps TRBD1 (6 bases). Deletions cut 3 bases from V and 3 bases from J, with 9 bases between. CDR1 SGHRS and CDR2 YFSETQ come from the germline V gene. The CDR3 length is 13 residues. CDR3 nucleotides: TGCGCCAGCAGCTCCAAGGGGGACTATGGCTACACCTTC. Encoded protein: CASSSKGDYGYTF.

This clone was observed once. V and J are TRBV21-1 and TRBJ2-1; the table's TRBD1 call for D was not verified on the DNA. TRBV21-1 is a recognized pseudogene. This CDR3 has 13 residues. CDR3 protein: CASSKENSNEQFF. Written as DNA, the CDR3 is TGTGCCAGCAGCAAAGAAAACAGCAATGAGCAGTTCTTC.